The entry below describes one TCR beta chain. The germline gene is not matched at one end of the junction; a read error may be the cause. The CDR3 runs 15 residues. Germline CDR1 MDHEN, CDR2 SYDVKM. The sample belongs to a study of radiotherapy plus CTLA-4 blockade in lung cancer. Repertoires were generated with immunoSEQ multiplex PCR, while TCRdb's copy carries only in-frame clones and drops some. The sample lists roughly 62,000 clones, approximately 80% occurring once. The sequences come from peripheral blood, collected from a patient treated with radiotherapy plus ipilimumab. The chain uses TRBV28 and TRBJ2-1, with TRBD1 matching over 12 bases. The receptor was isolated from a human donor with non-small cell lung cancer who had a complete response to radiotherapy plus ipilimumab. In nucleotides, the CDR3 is TGTGCCAACAGTCCCGGGACAGGGGGCCCCAATGAGCAGTTCTTC. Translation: CANSPGTGGPNEQFF.